This TCR beta chain was identified during a study of T cell changes during pregnancy in multiple sclerosis (dated by TCRdb to about 2019). As for the study more broadly: The study examined how the T cell repertoire changed over the course of pregnancy in women with multiple sclerosis.

To prepare the library, the immunoSEQ multiplex PCR assay was applied. TCRdb took over this immuneACCESS table, retaining in-frame rearrangements with V and J assigned. Such tables are incomplete; in checked studies, under half of the missing clones stem from an unresolved V gene, and the remainder is unexplained. This sample gives tens of thousands of clones in total; around 94% of them show up just once. The biggest ten clones account for 2.8% of the sample. From cysteine to phenylalanine, the CDR3 is 13 amino acids long. Here the CDR3 DNA is all that survives: 39 bases in frame from base 1. CDR1 and CDR2 were assigned from the germline V gene as SGHRS and YFSETQ. The junction shows trimming of 0 bases on V and 7 bases on J, plus 10 bases between the germline ends. Concerning this clone: Its antigen has not been determined. No qualities accompany the bases; no much larger clone lies one base away.

This chain is built from TRBV5-1 and TRBJ1-2; too little of a D gene remains to name it. This clonotype was sampled from a female donor in good health, enrolled as a control in a pregnancy study. The material was peripheral blood, obtained in the third trimester of pregnancy. The CDR3 reads as follows: CASSLEPLSGYTF. The DNA sequence reads TGCGCCAGCAGCTTGGAACCGTTGAGTGGCTACACCTTC.